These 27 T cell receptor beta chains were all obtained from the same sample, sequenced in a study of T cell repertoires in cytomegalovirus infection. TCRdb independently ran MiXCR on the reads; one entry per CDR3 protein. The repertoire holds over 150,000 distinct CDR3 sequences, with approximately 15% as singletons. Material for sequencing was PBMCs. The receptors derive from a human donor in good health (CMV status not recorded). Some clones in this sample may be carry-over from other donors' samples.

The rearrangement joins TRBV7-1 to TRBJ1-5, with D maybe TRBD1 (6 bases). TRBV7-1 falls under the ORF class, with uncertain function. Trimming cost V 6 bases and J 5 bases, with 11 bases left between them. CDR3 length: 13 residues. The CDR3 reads CASSERGYQPQHF. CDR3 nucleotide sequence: TGTGCCAGCAGTGAAAGGGGGTATCAGCCCCAGCATTTT.

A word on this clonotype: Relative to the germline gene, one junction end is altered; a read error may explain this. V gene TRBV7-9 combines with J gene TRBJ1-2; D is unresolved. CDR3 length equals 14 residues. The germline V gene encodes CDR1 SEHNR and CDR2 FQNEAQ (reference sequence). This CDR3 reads CASSPFYIDYGFTF. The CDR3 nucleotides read TGTGCCAGCAGCCCCTTTTACATCGACTATGGCTTCACCTTC. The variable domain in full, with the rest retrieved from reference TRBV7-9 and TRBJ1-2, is DTGVSQNPRHKITKRGQNVTFRCDPISEHNRLYWYRQTLGQGPEFLTYFQNEAQLEKSRLLSDRFSAERPKGSFSTLEIQRTEQGDSAMYLCASSPFYIDYGFTFGSGTRLTVV.

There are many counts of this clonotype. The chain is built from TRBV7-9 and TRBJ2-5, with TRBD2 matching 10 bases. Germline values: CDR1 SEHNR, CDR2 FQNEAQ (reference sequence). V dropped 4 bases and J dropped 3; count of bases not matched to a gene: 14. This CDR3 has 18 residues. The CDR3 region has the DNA TGTGCCAGCAGCTACGAAATCTGGCTAGCGGGGGAGGAAGAGACCCAGTACTTC. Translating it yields CASSYEIWLAGEEETQYF. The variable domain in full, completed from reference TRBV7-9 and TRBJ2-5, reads DTGVSQNPRHKITKRGQNVTFRCDPISEHNRLYWYRQTLGQGPEFLTYFQNEAQLEKSRLLSDRFSAERPKGSFSTLEIQRTEQGDSAMYLCASSYEIWLAGEEETQYFGPGTRLLVL.

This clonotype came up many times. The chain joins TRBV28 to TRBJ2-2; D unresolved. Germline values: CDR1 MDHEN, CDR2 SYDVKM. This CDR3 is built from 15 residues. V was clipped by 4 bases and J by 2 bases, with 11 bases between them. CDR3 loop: CASSYDGYNTGELFF. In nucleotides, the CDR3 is TGTGCCAGCAGTTATGACGGATATAACACCGGGGAGCTGTTTTTT.

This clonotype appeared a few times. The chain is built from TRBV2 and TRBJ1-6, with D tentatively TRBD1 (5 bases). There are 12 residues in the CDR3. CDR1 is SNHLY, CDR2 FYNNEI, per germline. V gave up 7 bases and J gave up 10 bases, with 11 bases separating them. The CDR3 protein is CASTGDVSPLHF. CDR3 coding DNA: TGTGCCAGCACGGGGGATGTGTCACCCCTCCACTTT.

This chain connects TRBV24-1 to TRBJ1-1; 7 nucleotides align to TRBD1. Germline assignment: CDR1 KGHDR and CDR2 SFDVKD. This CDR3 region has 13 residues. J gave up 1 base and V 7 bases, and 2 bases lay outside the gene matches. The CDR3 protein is CATRGQTNTEAFF. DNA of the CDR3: TGTGCCACCAGGGGACAGACGAACACTGAAGCTTTCTTT.

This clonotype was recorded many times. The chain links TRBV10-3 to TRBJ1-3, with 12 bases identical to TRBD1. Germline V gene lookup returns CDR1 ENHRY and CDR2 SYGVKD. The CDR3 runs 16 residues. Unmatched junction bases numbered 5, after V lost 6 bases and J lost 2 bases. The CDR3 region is CAISQGQGAAGNTIYF. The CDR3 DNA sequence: TGTGCCATCAGCCAGGGACAGGGGGCGGCTGGAAACACCATATATTTT.

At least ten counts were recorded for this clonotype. CDR3 region: CASSLGGANEQYF. CDR3 nucleotide sequence: TGTGCCAGCAGCTTAGGAGGTGCCAACGAGCAGTACTTC. J is TRBJ2-7 and V is TRBV7-9; D is uncertain. The V gene's germline CDR1 is SEHNR and CDR2 FQNEAQ (reference sequence). Trimming pared 1 base from V and 5 bases from J, leaving 9 bases between. CDR3 length: 13 amino acids.

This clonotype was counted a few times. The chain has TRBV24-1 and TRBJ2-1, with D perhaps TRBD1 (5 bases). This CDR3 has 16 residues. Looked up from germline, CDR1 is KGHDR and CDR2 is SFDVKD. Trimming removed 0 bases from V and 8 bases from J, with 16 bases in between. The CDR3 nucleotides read TGTGCCACCAGTGATTTGGGCAGGGCCCTCGGCGATGAGCAGTTCTTC. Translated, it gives CATSDLGRALGDEQFF.

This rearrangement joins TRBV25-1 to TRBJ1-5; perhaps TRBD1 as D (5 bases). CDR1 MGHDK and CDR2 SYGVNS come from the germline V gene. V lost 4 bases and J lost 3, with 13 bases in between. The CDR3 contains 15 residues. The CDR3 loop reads CASSGRGGYNQPQHF. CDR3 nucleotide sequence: TGTGCCAGCAGTGGGCGTGGGGGGTACAATCAGCCCCAGCATTTT. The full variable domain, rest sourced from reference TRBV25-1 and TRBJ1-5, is EADIYQTPRYLVIGTGKKITLECSQTMGHDKMYWYQQDPGMELHLIHYSYGVNSTEKGDLSSESTVSRIRTEHFPLTLESARPSHTSQYLCASSGRGGYNQPQHFGDGTRLSIL.

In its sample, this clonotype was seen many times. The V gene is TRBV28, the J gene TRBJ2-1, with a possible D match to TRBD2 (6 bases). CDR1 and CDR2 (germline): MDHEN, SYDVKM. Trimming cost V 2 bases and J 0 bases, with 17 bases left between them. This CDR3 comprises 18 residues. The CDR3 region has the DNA TGTGCCAGCAGTTTAGGAGTTGCGGGGAAGAGCTCCTACAATGAGCAGTTCTTC. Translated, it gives CASSLGVAGKSSYNEQFF.

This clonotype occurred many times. CDR3 in amino acids: CASSPDGGTYEQYF. The CDR3 DNA reads TGTGCCAGCAGCCCTGACGGGGGAACCTACGAGCAGTACTTC. The J gene is TRBJ2-7, the V gene TRBV12-3 or TRBV12-4; tentative D call: TRBD2 (6 bases). CDR3 length: 14 residues. Trimming left V 6 bases short and J 2 bases short, with 14 bases between.

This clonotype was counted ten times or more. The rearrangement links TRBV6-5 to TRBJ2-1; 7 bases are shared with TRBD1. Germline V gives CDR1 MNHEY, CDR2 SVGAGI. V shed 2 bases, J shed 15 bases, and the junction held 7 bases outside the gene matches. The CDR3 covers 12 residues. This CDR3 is CASSYEDRLWFF. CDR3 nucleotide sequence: TGTGCCAGCAGTTACGAGGACAGGCTTTGGTTCTTC.

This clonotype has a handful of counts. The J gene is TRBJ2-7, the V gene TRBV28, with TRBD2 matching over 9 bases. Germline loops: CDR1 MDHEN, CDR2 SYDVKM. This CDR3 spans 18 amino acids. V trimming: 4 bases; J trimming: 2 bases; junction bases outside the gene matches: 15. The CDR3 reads CASSYIRLAESLTYEQYF. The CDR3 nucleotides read TGTGCCAGCAGTTACATCAGACTAGCGGAGAGTCTTACCTACGAGCAGTACTTC.

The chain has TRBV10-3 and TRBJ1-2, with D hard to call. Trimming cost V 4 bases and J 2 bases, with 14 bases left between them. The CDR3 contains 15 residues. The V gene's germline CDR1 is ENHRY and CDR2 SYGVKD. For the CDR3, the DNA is TGTGCCATCAGTGGTTATCAAGATCGAAACTATGGCTACACCTTC. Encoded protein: CAISGYQDRNYGYTF.

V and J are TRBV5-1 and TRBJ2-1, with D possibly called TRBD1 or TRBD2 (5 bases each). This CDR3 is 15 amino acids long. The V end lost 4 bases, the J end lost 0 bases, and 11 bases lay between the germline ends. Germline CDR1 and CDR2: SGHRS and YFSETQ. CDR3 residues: CASSRGSRSYNEQFF. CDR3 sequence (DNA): TGCGCCAGCAGCCGGGGCAGCCGCTCCTACAATGAGCAGTTCTTC.

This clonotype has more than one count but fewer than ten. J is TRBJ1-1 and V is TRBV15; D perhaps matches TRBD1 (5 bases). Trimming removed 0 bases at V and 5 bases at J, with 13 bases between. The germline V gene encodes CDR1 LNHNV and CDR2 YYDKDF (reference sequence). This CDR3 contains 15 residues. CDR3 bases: TGTGCCACCAGCAGAGAGGGACTAATGACGACTGAAGCTTTCTTT. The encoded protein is CATSREGLMTTEAFF.

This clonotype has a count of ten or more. The CDR3 nucleotides are TGTGCCAGCAGCCCGGAAGACAGGGCCAATGAGCAGTTCTTC. It specifies CASSPEDRANEQFF. The V and J genes are TRBV7-8 and TRBJ2-1, with 7 bases identical to TRBD1. CDR1 SGHVS and CDR2 FQNEAQ come from the germline V gene. V lost 5 bases to trimming and J lost 6 bases; unmatched junction nucleotides: 7. This CDR3 has 14 amino acids.

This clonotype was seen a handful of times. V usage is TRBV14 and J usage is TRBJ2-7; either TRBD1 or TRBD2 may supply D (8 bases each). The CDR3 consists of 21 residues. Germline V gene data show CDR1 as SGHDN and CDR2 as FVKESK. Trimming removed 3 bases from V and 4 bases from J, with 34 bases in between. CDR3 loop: CASSHGQGKQSGTRYLYEQYF. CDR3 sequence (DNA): TGTGCCAGCAGCCACGGACAGGGAAAGCAGTCCGGGACTAGGTACCTTTACGAGCAGTACTTC.

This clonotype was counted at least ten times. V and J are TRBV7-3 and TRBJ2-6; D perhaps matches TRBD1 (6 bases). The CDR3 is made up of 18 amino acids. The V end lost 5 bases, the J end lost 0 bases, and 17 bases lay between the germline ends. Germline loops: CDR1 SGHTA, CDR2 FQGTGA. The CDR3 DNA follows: TGTGCCAGCAGCGTACAGGGTTTTTCACCCTCTGGGGCCAACGTCCTGACTTTC. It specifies CASSVQGFSPSGANVLTF. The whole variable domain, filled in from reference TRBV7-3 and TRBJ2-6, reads GAGVSQTPSNKVTEKGKYVELRCDPISGHTALYWYRQSLGQGPEFLIYFQGTGAADDSGLPNDRFFAVRPEGSVSTLKIQRTERGDSAVYLCASSVQGFSPSGANVLTFGAGSRLTVL.

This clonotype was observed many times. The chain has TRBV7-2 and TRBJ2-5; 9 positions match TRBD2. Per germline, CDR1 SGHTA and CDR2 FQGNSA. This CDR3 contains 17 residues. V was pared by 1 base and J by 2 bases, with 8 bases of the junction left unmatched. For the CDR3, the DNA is TGTGCCAGCAGCTTAGTTGTAGCTAGCGGGGAACAAGAGACCCAGTACTTC. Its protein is CASSLVVASGEQETQYF.

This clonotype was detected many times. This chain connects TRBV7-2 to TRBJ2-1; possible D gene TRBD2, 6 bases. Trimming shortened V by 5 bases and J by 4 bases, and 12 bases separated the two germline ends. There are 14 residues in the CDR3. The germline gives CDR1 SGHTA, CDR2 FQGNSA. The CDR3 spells CASSRDFSYNEQFF. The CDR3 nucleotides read TGTGCCAGCAGCCGGGACTTCTCTTACAATGAGCAGTTCTTC.

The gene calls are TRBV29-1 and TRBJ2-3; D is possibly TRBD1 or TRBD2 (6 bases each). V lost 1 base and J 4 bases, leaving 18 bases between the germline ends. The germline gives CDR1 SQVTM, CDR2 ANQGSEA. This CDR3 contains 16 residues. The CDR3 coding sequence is TGCAGCGTTGAAGGTGGTCCGGCGGAGGGGGCAGATACGCAGTATTTT. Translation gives CSVEGGPAEGADTQYF.

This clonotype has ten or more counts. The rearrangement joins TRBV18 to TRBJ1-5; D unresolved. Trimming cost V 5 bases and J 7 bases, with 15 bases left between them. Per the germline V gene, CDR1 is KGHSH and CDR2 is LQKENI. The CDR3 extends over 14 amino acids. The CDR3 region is CASSGGGNRQPQHF. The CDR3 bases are TGTGCCAGCTCAGGAGGCGGGAATCGGCAGCCCCAGCATTTT.

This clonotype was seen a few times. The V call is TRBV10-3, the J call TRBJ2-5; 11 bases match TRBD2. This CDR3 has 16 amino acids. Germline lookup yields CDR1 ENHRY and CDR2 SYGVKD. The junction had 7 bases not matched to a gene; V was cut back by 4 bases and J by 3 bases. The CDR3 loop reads CAISVGSGRAEETQYF. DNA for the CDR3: TGTGCCATCAGTGTGGGTAGCGGGAGGGCCGAAGAGACCCAGTACTTC.

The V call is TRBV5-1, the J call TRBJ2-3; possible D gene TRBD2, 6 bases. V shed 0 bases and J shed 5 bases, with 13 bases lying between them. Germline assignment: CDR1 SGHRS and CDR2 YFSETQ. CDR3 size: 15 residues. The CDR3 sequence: CASSLDGAGGDTQYF. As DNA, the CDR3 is TGCGCCAGCAGCTTGGACGGGGCCGGGGGAGATACGCAGTATTTT.

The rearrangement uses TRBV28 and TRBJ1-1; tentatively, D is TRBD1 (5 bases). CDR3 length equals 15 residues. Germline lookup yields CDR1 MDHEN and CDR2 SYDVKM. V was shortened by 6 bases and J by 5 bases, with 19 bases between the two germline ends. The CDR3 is CASRLSGPPETEAFF. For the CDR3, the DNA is TGTGCCAGCAGACTCTCAGGGCCGCCAGAGACTGAAGCTTTCTTT.